This is a list of T cell receptor beta chains from one sample in a study of tumor-infiltrating lymphocytes in primary liver carcinoma. TCRdb processed the multiplex PCR reads anew with MiXCR; each CDR3 protein has one entry. The sample has about 110,000 distinct CDR3 sequences, around 83% seen once. Material: liver tumor tissue from sampling region 3. The receptors come from a man aged 35 to 55 with primary liver carcinoma and hepatitis B virus infection. Both conserved end residues are part of each CDR3. The D gene is left open where the match is weak. A clone size is listed for some rows: how often the clone was seen (once, few, many), or a class if it is expanded.

d_call	clone_size	v_call	j_call	cdr3_aa	cdr3_nt
NA	NA	TRBV5-1	TRBJ1-2	CASTLTANYGYTF	TGCGCCAGCACCTTGACAGCTAACTATGGCTATACCTTC
TRBD2	NA	TRBV13	TRBJ2-2	CISSLTSGRAGELFF	TGTATCAGCAGCTTGACTAGCGGGAGGGCCGGGGAGCTGTTTTTT
NA	NA	TRBV9	TRBJ2-5	CASSSRTNQETQYF	TGTGCCAGCAGCTCAAGGACTAACCAAGAGACCCAGTACTTC
TRBD1	NA	TRBV13	TRBJ1-6	CANSSPGDRGDSPLHF	TGTGCCAACAGCTCACCTGGGGACAGAGGCGATTCACCCCTCCACTTT
NA	NA	TRBV2	TRBJ2-1	CASKDDIYVQFF	TGTGCCAGCAAAGACGACATCTATGTGCAGTTCTTC
TRBD2	NA	TRBV5-1	TRBJ2-2	CTSSYGTSNTVELFF	TGCACCAGCAGCTATGGGACTAGTAACACCGTGGAGCTGTTTTTT
TRBD2	once	TRBV6-5	TRBJ2-3	CTSNPGLAGTYTQYF	TGTACCAGCAACCCAGGACTAGCGGGAACATATACACAGTATTTT
NA	many	TRBV6-1	TRBJ2-7	CASTGDPYEQYF	TGTGCCAGCACAGGGGACCCCTACGAGCAGTACTTC
NA	NA	TRBV5-1	TRBJ1-1	CASRPDMDTEAFF	TGCGCCAGCAGGCCCGACATGGACACTGAAGCTTTCTTT
NA	few	TRBV29-1	TRBJ2-7	CSAMTFGTGSPYEQYF	TGCAGCGCCATGACATTTGGGACCGGCAGTCCCTACGAACAGTACTTC
NA	NA	TRBV11-2	TRBJ1-5	CANSLGDTGWAQPQHF	TGTGCCAACAGTTTAGGAGACACGGGTTGGGCTCAACCCCAGCATTTT
NA	NA	TRBV12-5	TRBJ2-7	CASKGTGSYEEYF	TGTGCCAGTAAGGGGACCGGCTCCTACGAGGAGTACTTC
NA	NA	TRBV11-1	TRBJ2-3	CASSPPPGADTQYF	TGTGCCAGTAGCCCACCCCCTGGAGCAGATACGCAGTACTTT
TRBD1	once	TRBV6-5	TRBJ2-3	CASSFSRQGAPDTQYF	TGTGCCAGCAGTTTCTCACGCCAGGGGGCCCCAGATACGCAGTATTTT
TRBD2	NA	TRBV12-3/TRBV12-4	TRBJ2-2	CASSSRVAGYTGELLF	TGTGCCAGCAGTAGCCGCGTAGCGGGGTATACCGGGGAGCTGCTTTTT
TRBD1	NA	TRBV10-2	TRBJ1-2	CAYSEQGADYGYTF	TGCGCCTACAGTGAACAGGGGGCAGACTATGGCTACACCTTC
NA	NA	TRBV9	TRBJ2-2	CASSYVYTGKLFF	TGTGCCAGCTCGTACGTGTACACCGGGAAGCTGTTTTTT
NA	many	TRBV5-6	TRBJ1-5	CASSFGPDQPQHF	TGTGCCAGCAGCTTTGGGCCGGATCAGCCCCAGCATTTT
NA	NA	TRBV7-9	TRBJ2-7	CPNSLGTPGKPPYEQYF	TGTCCCAACAGCTTAGGAACCCCCGGGAAACCACCCTACGAGCAGTACTTC
NA	NA	TRBV4-1	TRBJ1-6	CASSQEQSSYNSLLHF	TGCGCCAGCAGCCAAGAACAGAGCTCCTATAATTCACTCCTACACTTT
TRBD2	NA	TRBV7-8	TRBJ2-7	CASSVTSGARSVQYF	TGTGCCAGCAGCGTAACTAGCGGAGCTAGGTCAGTGCAGTACTTC
NA	NA	TRBV18	TRBJ2-5	CASSARDVFQETQYF	TGTGCCAGCTCAGCAAGGGACGTTTTCCAAGAGACCCAGTACTTC
TRBD2	NA	TRBV5-1	TRBJ2-1	CVSSRTSGSYNEQFF	TGTGTCAGCAGCCGGACTAGCGGTTCCTACAATGAGCAGTTCTTC
TRBD2	NA	TRBV4-2	TRBJ2-3	CASSQVSVGSGRATDTQYF	TGTGCCAGCAGCCAAGTATCCGTCGGTAGCGGGAGGGCAACAGATACGCAATATTTT
TRBD2	NA	TRBV6-1	TRBJ2-1	CVSIPSGSGNEQFF	TGTGTCAGCATCCCTAGCGGGAGTGGTAATGAGCAGTTCTTC
NA	NA	TRBV5-1	TRBJ2-7	CASSYRDGVSYEQYF	TGCGCCAGCAGCTATAGGGACGGCGTCTCCTACGAGCAGTATTTC
TRBD2	NA	TRBV7-9	TRBJ2-1	CTSSRTSGQLNYDEQFF	TGTACCAGCAGCCGGACTAGCGGACAACTAAACTACGATGAGCAGTTCTTC
NA	NA	TRBV10-3	TRBJ2-7	CAISGGRDRSSGEQYF	TGTGCCATCAGTGGTGGGAGGGACAGAAGCTCTGGCGAGCAGTACTTC
NA	NA	TRBV12-3/TRBV12-4	TRBJ2-2	CASSLPLSGGELFF	TGTGCCAGCAGTTTGCCGTTAAGTGGCGGTGAGCTGTTTTTT
NA	once	TRBV5-5	TRBJ1-1	CASSHEGERFTEAFF	TGTGCCAGCAGCCATGAAGGTGAGCGGTTCACTGAAGCTTTCTTT
NA	NA	TRBV11-2	TRBJ2-3	CAGSLQAVVSTDTQYF	TGTGCCGGCAGCCTACAAGCTGTAGTCAGCACAGATACGCAGTATTTT
NA	NA	TRBV19	TRBJ2-1	CASSNRQGRLAEHFF	TGTGCCAGTAGTAACCGACAGGGGCGGCTAGCGGAGCACTTCTTC
NA	NA	TRBV6-1	TRBJ1-1	CVSSTTGYTEAFF	TGTGTCAGCAGTACTACAGGGTACACTGAAGCTTTCTTT
NA	many	TRBV30	TRBJ1-2	CASRSSGYTF	TGTGCCTCCCGGTCCAGTGGCTACACCTTC
NA	NA	TRBV5-1	TRBJ1-1	CASSPSWGTLNTETFF	TGCGCCAGCAGTCCTTCTTGGGGCACGTTGAACACTGAAACTTTCTTT
NA	NA	TRBV11-3	TRBJ2-7	CASSFRLLGEKHF	TGTGCCAGCAGCTTCAGGCTTTTGGGCGAGAAGCACTTC
NA	once	TRBV11-2	TRBJ2-7	CAGSPGCGRATYEQYF	TGTGCCGGCAGCCCCGGGTGTGGGCGAGCCACCTACGAGCAGTACTTC
NA	NA	TRBV11-2	TRBJ2-6	CATQQPHSGANVLTF	TGTGCAACCCAGCAGCCGCACTCTGGGGCCAACGTCCTGACTTTC
NA	once	TRBV6-2/TRBV6-3	TRBJ2-1	CASLQGFYNEQFF	TGTGCCAGCTTGCAAGGGTTCTACAATGAGCAGTTCTTC
NA	once	TRBV12-3/TRBV12-4	TRBJ1-3	CASSSQRYTIYF	TGTGCCAGCAGTTCACAAAGATACACCATATATTTC
NA	NA	TRBV29-1	TRBJ2-5	CNVGGTGPLETQYF	TGTAACGTTGGAGGGACGGGACCCTTGGAGACCCAGTACTTC
NA	NA	TRBV29-1	TRBJ2-6	CSMVQGHSGANVLTF	TGCAGCATGGTACAGGGCCACTCTGGGGCCAACGTCCTGACTTTC
TRBD2	once	TRBV28	TRBJ2-5	CASSLSGSSSGETQYF	TGTGCCAGCAGTTTGAGCGGGAGCAGTTCAGGGGAGACCCAGTACTTC
NA	NA	TRBV12-3/TRBV12-4	TRBJ2-5	CVSSFSGNEETQYF	TGTGTCAGCAGTTTTTCAGGGAATGAGGAAACCCAGTACTTC
NA	NA	TRBV4-3	TRBJ2-1	CAGSQGLGDLTYNEQFF	TGCGCCGGCAGCCAAGGGCTCGGTGACCTTACCTACAATGAGCAATTCTTC
TRBD1	NA	TRBV10-3	TRBJ2-5	CAINTVTGGHETQYF	TGTGCTATCAATACCGTTACAGGGGGCCATGAGACCCAGTACTTC
NA	NA	TRBV6-5	TRBJ2-1	CASSPRTGDEQFF	TGTGCCAGTAGTCCCCGTACGGGGGATGAGCAGTTCTTC
NA	NA	TRBV6-6	TRBJ2-5	CASSSYGWEAQYF	TGTGCCAGCAGTTCCTATGGGTGGGAGGCCCAGTACTTC